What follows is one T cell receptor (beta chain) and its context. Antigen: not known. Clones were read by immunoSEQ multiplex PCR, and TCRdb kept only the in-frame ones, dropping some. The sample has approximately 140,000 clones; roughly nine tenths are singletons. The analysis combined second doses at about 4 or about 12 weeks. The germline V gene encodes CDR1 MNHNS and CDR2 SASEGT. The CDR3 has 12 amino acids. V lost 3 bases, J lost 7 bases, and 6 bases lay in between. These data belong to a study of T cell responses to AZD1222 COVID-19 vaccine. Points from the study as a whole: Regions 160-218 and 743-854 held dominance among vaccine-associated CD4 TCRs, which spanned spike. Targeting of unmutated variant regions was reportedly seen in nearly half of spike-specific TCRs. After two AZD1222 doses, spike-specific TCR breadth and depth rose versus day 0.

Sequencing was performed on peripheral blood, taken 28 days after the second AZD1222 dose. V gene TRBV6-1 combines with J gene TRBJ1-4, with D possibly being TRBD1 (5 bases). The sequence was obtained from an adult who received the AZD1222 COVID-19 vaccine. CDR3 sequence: CASSETVEKLFF. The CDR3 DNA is TGTGCCAGCAGTGAGACAGTTGAAAAACTGTTTTTT.